Listed here are 21 T cell receptor beta chains from one sample, sequenced in a study of identical twins. TCRdb redid the calling of the 5' RACE reads with MiXCR, one entry per CDR3 protein. The sample contains 700,000 to 950,000 distinct CDR3 sequences, 10% to 15% of which appear only once. These data were also filed under a second study, of yellow fever vaccine responses in identical twins.

Material: PBMCs. The receptors stem from a woman under 30 in good health.

This clonotype occurred many times. The chain is built from TRBV18 and TRBJ1-6, with a tentative D call TRBD1 (5 bases). Germline assignment: CDR1 KGHSH and CDR2 LQKENI. This CDR3 has 13 amino acids. The germline V and J ends were trimmed by 2 bases and 9 bases, with 8 bases remaining between them. The CDR3 spells CASSPTGGSPLHF. The CDR3 DNA reads as TGTGCCAGCTCACCAACTGGGGGTTCACCCCTCCACTTT.

This clonotype was counted a few times. The chain recombines TRBV12-3 or TRBV12-4 with TRBJ2-5; D assignment may be TRBD1 or TRBD2 (5 bases each). This CDR3 has 14 amino acids. Trimming removed 4 bases at V and 5 bases at J, with 14 bases between. Written as DNA, the CDR3 is TGTGCCAGCAGTTCCGGGACCGCGCTGGAGACCCAGTACTTC. The encoded protein is CASSSGTALETQYF.

This clonotype turned up a few times. The chain links TRBV7-3 to TRBJ2-2; the D gene could be TRBD1 or TRBD2 (5 bases each). The CDR3 covers 14 residues. V was cut by 1 base and J by 5 bases, with 8 bases left in between. Germline assignment: CDR1 SGHTA and CDR2 FQGTGA. CDR3 DNA: TGTGCCAGCAGCTTAAGAGGGGATACCGGGGAGCTGTTTTTT. Translating gives CASSLRGDTGELFF.

The CDR3 protein is CSASARVGLGDTQYF. The CDR3 coding sequence is TGCAGTGCTAGTGCTCGGGTTGGCCTGGGAGATACGCAGTATTTT. The rearrangement uses TRBV20-1 and TRBJ2-3; D not resolved. The V end was cut by 3 bases, the J end by 5 bases, with 18 bases between. The CDR3 spans 15 residues. The germline CDR1 and CDR2 sequences are DFQATT and SNEGSKA (reference sequence).

This chain uses TRBV12-3 or TRBV12-4 with TRBJ2-7; D assignment may be TRBD1 or TRBD2 (5 bases each). Trimming pared 6 bases from V and 5 bases from J, leaving 14 bases between. The CDR3 totals 13 residues. CDR3 bases: TGTGCCAGCAGCAGCGTGGGGGTTAACGAGCAGTACTTC. Protein: CASSSVGVNEQYF.

V is TRBV7-9 and J is TRBJ2-6, with D perhaps assigned TRBD1 or TRBD2 (5 bases each). Germline CDR1 and CDR2: SEHNR and FQNEAQ (reference sequence). The CDR3 has 11 residues. V was clipped by 7 bases and J by 12 bases, with 10 bases between them. CDR3 sequence (DNA): TGTGCCAGCACCCCAGGGACCGTCCTGACTTTC. Translation: CASTPGTVLTF.

This clonotype was observed a few times. The J gene is TRBJ2-7, the V gene TRBV29-1; 8 nucleotides match TRBD1. This CDR3 has 15 amino acids. Germline-derived CDR1 and CDR2 are SQVTM and ANQGSEA. The V segment lost 2 bases and the J segment 2 bases; nucleotides outside the gene matches: 8. The CDR3 bases are TGCAGCGTTGAAATTCGGACAGGGCCGACCTACGAGCAGTACTTC. Residues: CSVEIRTGPTYEQYF.

The rearrangement uses TRBV3-1 and TRBJ2-1; 13 bases match TRBD2. This CDR3 spans 15 amino acids. With 4 bases clipped from V and 9 bases from J, the junction kept 6 bases outside the gene matches. The germline V gene encodes CDR1 LGHDT and CDR2 YNNKEL (reference sequence). The CDR3 reads CASSLGLAGEIEQFF. The DNA for the CDR3 is TGTGCCAGCAGCCTTGGACTAGCGGGAGAAATTGAGCAGTTCTTC.

V usage is TRBV6-5 and J usage is TRBJ1-1, with a tentative D call TRBD1 (5 bases). Per germline, CDR1 MNHEY and CDR2 SVGAGI. V was shortened by 0 bases and J by 8 bases, with 10 bases between the two germline ends. This CDR3 contains 13 residues. CDR3 amino acids: CASSYSRTSEAFF. In DNA form, the CDR3 reads TGTGCCAGCAGTTACTCGAGGACATCGGAAGCTTTCTTT.

The chain recombines TRBV15 with TRBJ2-1; 16 bases match TRBD2. CDR1 LNHNV and CDR2 YYDKDF come from the germline V gene (reference sequence). With 2 bases clipped from V and 9 bases from J, the junction kept 4 bases outside the gene matches. The CDR3 has 16 residues. The CDR3 sequence: CATSRSGTSGRGEQFF. CDR3 bases: TGTGCCACCAGCAGATCCGGGACTAGCGGGAGGGGTGAGCAGTTCTTC.

This sequence joins TRBV10-3 and TRBJ2-3; no definite D call. Germline CDR1 and CDR2: ENHRY and SYGVKD. The CDR3 length is 15 residues. V gave up 3 bases and J gave up 1 base, with 11 bases separating them. This chain's CDR3 is CAISDRLSGTDTQYF. The CDR3 coding sequence is TGTGCCATCAGTGACAGGCTCAGTGGCACAGATACGCAGTATTTT.

This clonotype came up a few times. The J gene is TRBJ2-2, the V gene TRBV6-1; TRBD1 matches 9 bases. This CDR3 has 14 amino acids. The germline V gene encodes CDR1 MNHNS and CDR2 SASEGT. V shed 7 bases and J 5 bases; nucleotides not matched to a gene: 5. The CDR3 DNA follows: TGTGCCAGCAACCGGGACAGGGATACCGGGGAGCTGTTTTTT. Encoded protein: CASNRDRDTGELFF.

The chain is built from TRBV28 and TRBJ2-7, with TRBD1 as a possible D gene (6 bases). The CDR3 is made up of 16 amino acids. Germline V lookup: CDR1 MDHEN, CDR2 SYDVKM. Trimming cost V 5 bases and J 0 bases, with 17 bases left between them. The CDR3 DNA reads TGTGCCAGCAGTCCAGGAACAGGGATAGGCTCCTACGAGCAGTACTTC. Its translation: CASSPGTGIGSYEQYF.

Only one count was recorded for this clonotype. The chain uses TRBV19 and TRBJ2-3; 9 nucleotides match TRBD1. Unmatched junction bases numbered 9, after V lost 8 bases and J lost 3 bases. CDR1 is LNHDA and CDR2 is SQIVND in the germline V gene (reference sequence). This CDR3 comprises 15 residues. CDR3 in DNA: TGTGCCAGTCGACGGACAGGGGCGGTTACAGATACGCAGTATTTT. This codes for CASRRTGAVTDTQYF.

This chain connects TRBV12-3 or TRBV12-4 to TRBJ2-5; no definite D call. Trimming stripped 2 bases from V and 5 bases from J, with 9 bases between. The CDR3 runs to 13 residues. CDR3 amino acids: CASSLLLSETQYF. Here the CDR3 DNA reads TGTGCCAGCAGTTTATTGTTATCGGAGACCCAGTACTTC.

V is TRBV14 and J is TRBJ2-1; D may be TRBD2 (6 bases). Trimming removed 2 bases from V and 3 bases from J, with 23 bases in between. Germline CDR1 and CDR2: SGHDN and FVKESK. The CDR3 is 19 residues long. CDR3 coding DNA: TGTGCCAGCAGCCAAAAAAGAGAGAGACTAGGTGAACTCTACAATGAGCAGTTCTTC. Translating it yields CASSQKRERLGELYNEQFF.

There are a few counts of this clonotype. The rearrangement joins TRBV11-2 to TRBJ2-1; TRBD1 aligns across 7 bases. CDR3 length: 18 residues. The V and J ends lost 4 bases and 6 bases, in that order; junction bases with no gene match: 18. The V gene's germline CDR1 is SGHAT and CDR2 FQNNGV. CDR3 bases: TGTGCCAGCAGCTCGGACAGGCGAGCGAGGAAGAACGTCAATGAGCAGTTCTTC. This translates into CASSSDRRARKNVNEQFF.

This clonotype was counted many times. J is TRBJ2-4 and V is TRBV3-1; D unresolved. V was shortened by 1 base and J by 6 bases, with 7 bases between the two germline ends. Per germline, CDR1 LGHDT and CDR2 YNNKEL (reference sequence). CDR3 length: 13 amino acids. DNA for the CDR3: TGTGCCAGCAGCCAAGGGACCTTAAACATTCAGTACTTC. Translated, it gives CASSQGTLNIQYF.

This clonotype was counted between two and nine times. V and J are TRBV10-3 and TRBJ1-4, with TRBD1 as a possible D gene (5 bases). In germline, CDR1 is ENHRY, CDR2 SYGVKD. The CDR3 extends over 13 amino acids. Trimming removed 7 bases at V and 7 bases at J, with 13 bases between. CDR3 region: CAITSGSGEKLFF. CDR3 bases: TGTGCCATCACCTCAGGGTCAGGTGAAAAACTGTTTTTT.

This clonotype has a count of ten or more. This chain links TRBV7-3 with TRBJ2-3; the match to TRBD2 covers 10 bases. The J segment lost 3 bases and the V segment lost 2 bases, leaving 5 bases of the junction unmatched. The CDR3 loop spans 16 amino acids. The germline V gene encodes CDR1 SGHTA and CDR2 FQGTGA. CDR3 in DNA: TGTGCCAGCAGCTTACGGCTAGCGGGAGATACAGATACGCAGTATTTT. This translates into CASSLRLAGDTDTQYF.

V gene TRBV29-1 combines with J gene TRBJ1-1; a weak D match, TRBD1 (5 bases). The CDR3 loop spans 15 amino acids. Trimming took off 6 bases at V and 0 bases at J, with 17 bases between the two ends. Germline CDR1 is SQVTM and CDR2 is ANQGSEA. The CDR3 DNA sequence: TGCAGCGTAGAAACCGGGGCCTCCATGAACACTGAAGCTTTCTTT. Translating it yields CSVETGASMNTEAFF.